The next 26 T cell receptor beta chains were all read from a single sample in a study of blood T cell repertoires in COVID-19. The data were produced by immunoSEQ multiplex PCR, yet TCRdb's version contains in-frame clones alone and is incomplete. The table has some 530,000 clones, approximately 83% seen once. Material for sequencing was peripheral blood. These receptors all stem from a human donor in a cohort sampled during active COVID-19.

The rearrangement joins TRBV11-3 to TRBJ2-2, with 8 bases lining up with TRBD1. Germline CDR1 is SGHNT and CDR2 is YENEEA. J lost 1 base, V lost 4 bases, and 5 bases had no gene match. The CDR3 is made up of 16 amino acids. The CDR3 protein is CASSSTGARNTGELFF. CDR3 nucleotide sequence: TGTGCCAGCAGCTCGACAGGGGCGAGGAACACCGGGGAGCTGTTTTTT.

The V and J genes are TRBV7-3 and TRBJ1-3; 7 bases match TRBD1. Germline V gene data show CDR1 as SGHTA and CDR2 as FQGTGA. The CDR3 has 15 amino acids. The junction had 4 bases not matched to a gene; V was cut back by 5 bases and J by 0 bases. The CDR3 DNA sequence: TGTGCCAGCAGCCCAGGGGACAGCTCTGGAAACACCATATATTTT. This sequence encodes CASSPGDSSGNTIYF.

This clone was recorded a few times. The chain couples TRBV3-1 (or the pseudogene TRBV3-2) to TRBJ2-1; D unresolved. Trimming took off 4 bases at V and 9 bases at J, with 7 bases between the two ends. The germline gives CDR1 LGHDT, CDR2 YNNKEL (reference sequence). The length of the CDR3 is 11 residues. The CDR3 region is CASSRPSEQFF. The CDR3, as DNA: TGTGCCAGCAGCCGGCCAAGTGAGCAGTTCTTC.

This chain joins TRBV24-1 and TRBJ2-1; D is perhaps TRBD1 (5 bases). The CDR3 is made up of 19 amino acids. Germline values: CDR1 KGHDR, CDR2 SFDVKD. The germline V and J ends were trimmed by 0 bases and 2 bases, with 19 bases remaining between them. This CDR3 reads CATSDLRTPASEAYNEQFF. The CDR3 DNA follows: TGTGCCACCAGTGATTTGAGGACACCCGCCAGCGAGGCCTACAATGAGCAGTTCTTC.

The chain carries TRBV7-3 and TRBJ2-7; 14 bases map to TRBD2. V gave up 2 bases and J gave up 10 bases; unmatched junction bases: 4. This CDR3 region has 14 residues. Germline V gene sequence: CDR1 SGHTA, CDR2 FQGTGA. CDR3 sequence reads: CASSLGTSGSSQYF. In DNA, the CDR3 is TGTGCCAGCAGCTTAGGGACTAGCGGGAGTAGTCAGTACTTC.

The V gene is TRBV28, the J gene TRBJ2-5, with 8 bases matching TRBD1. This CDR3 is built from 18 residues. CDR1 and CDR2 from the germline V gene are MDHEN and SYDVKM. J was trimmed by 4 bases and V by 4 bases; bases with no gene match: 17. In DNA form, the CDR3 reads TGTGCCAGCAGTTCCTATACCCCCGGGACAGGCCCAAGAGAGACCCAGTACTTC. Amino acid sequence: CASSSYTPGTGPRETQYF.

The chain employs TRBV14 and TRBJ2-3; 9 bases map to TRBD2. The CDR3 length is 14 residues. Germline V gene lookup returns CDR1 SGHDN and CDR2 FVKESK. V lost 6 bases to trimming and J lost 5 bases; unmatched junction nucleotides: 6. The CDR3 sequence is CASRGGRARDTQYF. The CDR3 nucleotides are TGTGCCAGCAGAGGCGGGAGGGCGAGAGATACGCAGTATTTT.

This clone has a handful of counts. V usage is TRBV19 and J usage is TRBJ2-3; TRBD2 matches 10 bases. The junction had 14 bases not matched to a gene; V was cut back by 4 bases and J by 1 base. Looked up from germline, CDR1 is LNHDA and CDR2 is SQIVND (reference sequence). The CDR3 has 19 residues. The CDR3 region is CASSTGLSGRYRGTDTQYF. The CDR3 bases are TGTGCCAGTAGTACGGGCCTTAGCGGGAGGTACCGCGGCACAGATACGCAGTATTTT.

The CDR3 DNA reads as TGTGCCAGCAGTTACCTGCTAGCGGGAGGGGCAGATACGCAGTATTTT. Translating it yields CASSYLLAGGADTQYF. The V gene is TRBV6-2 or TRBV6-3, the J gene TRBJ2-3, with TRBD2 matching 12 bases. CDR3 length equals 16 residues. Germline CDR1 reads MNHEY; CDR2 reads SVGEGT. J was trimmed by 4 bases and V by 2 bases; bases with no gene match: 4.

Only one count was recorded for this clone. The J gene is TRBJ2-5, the V gene TRBV3-1 (or the pseudogene TRBV3-2); TRBD1 matches 8 bases. The J segment lost 4 bases and the V segment lost 4 bases, leaving 5 bases of the junction unmatched. The CDR3 contains 14 residues. Germline V CDR1 and CDR2: LGHDT, YNNKEL (reference sequence). The CDR3 DNA follows: TGTGCCAGCAGCCCTTGGACAGGGACAGAGACCCAGTACTTC. Its protein is CASSPWTGTETQYF.

The gene calls are TRBV5-6 and TRBJ1-2; 11 bases agree with TRBD1. The CDR3 totals 16 residues. Trimming at V came to 3 bases and at J to 5 bases, leaving 9 bases not matched to a gene. CDR1 and CDR2 from the germline V gene are SGHDT and YYEEEE. The CDR3 loop is CASSSGTGGQGYGYTF. The CDR3 nucleotides read TGTGCCAGCAGCTCCGGGACAGGGGGTCAGGGATATGGCTACACCTTC.

The V gene is TRBV7-8, the J gene TRBJ1-1, with no clear D. The germline V gene has CDR1 SGHVS and CDR2 FQNEAQ. CDR3 length: 16 residues. V shed 5 bases and J shed 3 bases, with 19 bases lying between them. CDR3 coding DNA: TGTGCCAGCAGCCCTATTCTGCGGGGTTCGGACACTGAAGCTTTCTTT. Its protein is CASSPILRGSDTEAFF.

The J gene is TRBJ1-5, the V gene TRBV4-3, with D possibly TRBD1 on 5 matching bases. V was clipped by 0 bases and J by 3 bases, with 15 bases between them. The CDR3 is 17 residues long. Germline V gene lookup returns CDR1 LGHNA and CDR2 YSLEER. The DNA for the CDR3 is TGCGCCAGCAGCCAAGATCTCGGGGGGTGGGACAATCAGCCCCAGCATTTT. Residues: CASSQDLGGWDNQPQHF.

The table lists this clone with a few counts. The V and J genes are TRBV7-2 and TRBJ1-5; the match to TRBD1 covers 9 bases. V dropped 3 bases and J dropped 7; count of bases not matched to a gene: 7. This CDR3 has 15 residues. Germline V gene lookup returns CDR1 SGHTA and CDR2 FQGNSA. The CDR3 loop reads CASSLGTGMGQPQHF. In nucleotides, the CDR3 is TGTGCCAGCAGCTTGGGGACAGGGATGGGCCAGCCCCAGCATTTT.

This chain links TRBV4-3 with TRBJ1-4; D gene ambiguous. The V gene lost 2 bases and the J gene lost 7 bases, with 17 bases spanning the gap. The CDR3 is 16 amino acids. CDR1 LGHNA and CDR2 YSLEER come from the germline V gene. The CDR3 region has the DNA TGCGCCAGCAGCCAATTTAGGAGAGGGCTGGGTGAAAAACTGTTTTTT. Translated, it gives CASSQFRRGLGEKLFF.

This clone occurred a few times. The rearrangement uses TRBV27 and TRBJ2-7; 14 bases align to TRBD2. The V and J ends lost 3 bases and 5 bases, in that order; junction bases with no gene match: 12. Germline V gene sequence: CDR1 MNHEY, CDR2 SMNVEV (reference sequence). This CDR3 is 18 amino acids long. The CDR3 nucleotides read TGTGCCAGCAGTTTCCGGCACTTGGGACTAGCGGGAGTCCACGAGCAGTACTTC. It encodes CASSFRHLGLAGVHEQYF.

The chain combines TRBV6-5 with TRBJ2-7; D is possibly TRBD2 (6 bases). The germline V gene has CDR1 MNHEY and CDR2 SVGAGI. V lost 5 bases to trimming and J lost 3 bases, with 14 bases between them. This CDR3 is 14 amino acids long. CDR3 coding DNA: TGTGCCAGCAGTACCCGGGGAGGCCTCTACGAGCAGTACTTC. Protein sequence: CASSTRGGLYEQYF.

The chain uses TRBV5-1 and TRBJ2-1; D possibly corresponds to TRBD1 (6 bases). The CDR3 contains 12 residues. Germline values: CDR1 SGHRS, CDR2 YFSETQ. V gave up 6 bases and J gave up 7 bases, with 11 bases separating them. The CDR3 coding sequence is TGCGCCAGCACCAGGACAGAAAATGAGCAGTTCTTC. This translates into CASTRTENEQFF.

The chain couples TRBV10-3 to TRBJ1-1; TRBD1 matches 9 bases. The V segment lost 7 bases and the J segment 3 bases; nucleotides outside the gene matches: 6. CDR1 is ENHRY, CDR2 SYGVKD, per germline. The CDR3 spans 14 residues. The CDR3 spells CAINRDREDTEAFF. DNA for the CDR3: TGTGCCATCAACCGGGACAGGGAGGACACTGAAGCTTTCTTT.

This sequence joins TRBV28 and TRBJ2-5; possibly TRBD2 for D (7 bases). This CDR3 spans 14 amino acids. The V end was cut by 7 bases, the J end by 1 base, with 13 bases between. Germline V CDR1 and CDR2: MDHEN, SYDVKM. The CDR3 region is CASKGGGSQETQYF. The CDR3 DNA sequence: TGTGCCAGCAAGGGGGGGGGCAGCCAAGAGACCCAGTACTTC.

This clone was seen only once. This sequence joins TRBV19 and TRBJ1-2; D is perhaps TRBD1 (6 bases). The germline V and J ends were trimmed by 6 bases and 5 bases, with 16 bases remaining between them. CDR3 length: 14 residues. CDR1 LNHDA and CDR2 SQIVND come from the germline V gene (reference sequence). Here the CDR3 DNA reads TGTGCCAGTAGGGCCGGGGAAGGGGGTTATGGCTACACCTTC. Protein sequence: CASRAGEGGYGYTF.

On this clone itself: Distinct nucleotide sequences in the sample also encode this CDR3. The chain uses TRBV18 and TRBJ1-2; 7 positions match TRBD1. This CDR3 comprises 14 residues. In germline, CDR1 is KGHSH, CDR2 LQKENI. V lost 1 base to trimming and J lost 3 bases; unmatched junction nucleotides: 2. CDR3 region: CASSPQGADYGYTF. CDR3 DNA: TGTGCCAGCTCACCACAGGGGGCGGACTATGGCTACACCTTC.

This clone appeared a few times. The chain couples TRBV9 to TRBJ2-5, with 7 bases that match TRBD1. The germline V gene encodes CDR1 SGDLS and CDR2 YYNGEE. V dropped 3 bases and J dropped 5; count of bases not matched to a gene: 4. The CDR3 has 13 residues. In DNA form, the CDR3 reads TGTGCCAGCAGCGCAGGGGGTGGGGAGACCCAGTACTTC. Its translation: CASSAGGGETQYF.

The chain couples TRBV30 to TRBJ1-1, with D possibly matching TRBD1 (6 bases). Germline V gives CDR1 GTSNPN, CDR2 SVGIG (reference sequence). Trimming pared 2 bases from V and 5 bases from J, leaving 15 bases between. The CDR3 consists of 14 residues. The CDR3: CAWSTGGAGTEAFF. The CDR3 coding sequence is TGTGCCTGGAGTACTGGGGGGGCAGGGACTGAAGCTTTCTTT.

J is TRBJ2-5 and V is TRBV5-4, with a possible D match to TRBD1 (7 bases). The CDR3 runs to 16 residues. Germline loops: CDR1 SGHNT, CDR2 YYREEE (reference sequence). V was pared by 3 bases and J by 4 bases, with 19 bases between. The CDR3 DNA is TGTGCCAGCAGCTCGACAGGGAGGAAACAAGGAGAGACCCAGTACTTC. Protein sequence: CASSSTGRKQGETQYF.

The chain uses TRBV9 and TRBJ2-1; 7 bases are shared with TRBD2. Germline V gives CDR1 SGDLS, CDR2 YYNGEE. This CDR3 contains 17 residues. Unmatched junction bases numbered 12, after V lost 0 bases and J lost 6 bases. In nucleotides, the CDR3 is TGTGCCAGCAGCGTAGGGGGAGGGGATGGGAGCGCCAATGAGCAGTTCTTC. It specifies CASSVGGGDGSANEQFF.